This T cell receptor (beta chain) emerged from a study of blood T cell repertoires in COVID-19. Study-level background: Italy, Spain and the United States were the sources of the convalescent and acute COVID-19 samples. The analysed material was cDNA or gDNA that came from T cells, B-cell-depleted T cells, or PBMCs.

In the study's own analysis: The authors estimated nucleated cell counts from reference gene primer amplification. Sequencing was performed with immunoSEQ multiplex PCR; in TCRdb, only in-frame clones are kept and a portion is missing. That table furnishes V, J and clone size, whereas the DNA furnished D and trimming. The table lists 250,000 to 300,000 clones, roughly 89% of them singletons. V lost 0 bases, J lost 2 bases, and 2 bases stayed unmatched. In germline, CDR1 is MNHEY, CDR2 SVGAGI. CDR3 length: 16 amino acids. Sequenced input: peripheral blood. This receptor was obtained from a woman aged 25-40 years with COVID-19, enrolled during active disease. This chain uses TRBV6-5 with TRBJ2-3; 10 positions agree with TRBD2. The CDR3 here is CASSYSLAGNTDTQYF. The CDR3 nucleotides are TGTGCCAGCAGTTACTCACTAGCGGGGAACACAGATACGCAGTATTTT.